This entry lists 4 T cell receptor beta chains sequenced from one sample in a study of human T cells and chemical hapten exposure. Time point indicated: patch test 2, 6 weeks after DPC sensitization. The sample's treatment: therapeutic diphenylcyclopropenone sensitization with weekly scalp DPC. TCRdb reprocessed the RACE reads via MiXCR and lists one record per CDR3 protein. The sample lists nearly 95,000 distinct CDR3 sequences, approximately 9.9% occurring once. Sample: whole blood, taken in connection with sensitization to the hapten diphenylcyclopropenone (DPC). These receptors were obtained from a man aged 35-49 years with alopecia areata. Some clones in this sample may be carry-over from other donors' samples.

V is TRBV10-3 and J is TRBJ2-7; 8 bases fit TRBD1. V lost 3 bases and J lost 2; bases outside the gene matches: 6. The V gene's germline CDR1 is ENHRY and CDR2 SYGVKD. CDR3 length equals 15 residues. DNA for the CDR3: TGTGCCATCAGTGACCCGGGACAGGATGCCTACGAGCAGTACTTC. This gives the protein CAISDPGQDAYEQYF.

This clonotype has a handful of counts. The chain combines TRBV6-2 or TRBV6-3 with TRBJ2-7; 9 nucleotides agree with TRBD2. From germline, CDR1 is MNHEY and CDR2 SVGEGT. V shed 7 bases, J shed 7 bases, and the junction held 8 bases outside the gene matches. The CDR3 extends over 13 amino acids. The CDR3 protein is CASTKGLALEQYV. For the CDR3, the DNA is TGTGCCAGCACCAAAGGACTAGCGCTTGAGCAGTACGTC.

This chain joins TRBV29-1 and TRBJ2-7; no clear D. This CDR3 region has 13 residues. V dropped 5 bases and J dropped 5 bases, with 16 bases sitting between them. Germline-derived CDR1 and CDR2 are SQVTM and ANQGSEA. This CDR3 is CSVMQPGRHEQYV. The CDR3 coding sequence is TGCAGCGTTATGCAACCGGGTCGCCACGAGCAGTACGTC.

This clonotype was detected many times. The rearrangement joins TRBV6-1 to TRBJ2-3; maybe TRBD2 (6 bases). The CDR3 sequence is 14 residues long. Germline V gene sequence: CDR1 MNHNS, CDR2 SASEGT. The ends were cut back, 5 bases at V and 8 bases at J, with 17 bases in the middle. The CDR3 protein is CASSRRAGVATQYF. CDR3 coding DNA: TGTGCCAGCAGTAGGAGGGCCGGCGTCGCTACGCAGTATTTT.